The present TCR beta chain was sequenced within a study of identical twins. TCRdb analysed the 5' RACE reads with MiXCR anew, one entry per CDR3 protein. The table lists 200,000 to 300,000 distinct CDR3 sequences, around 6.6% of them singletons. The V end was cut by 0 bases, the J end by 8 bases, with 7 bases between. The CDR3 is made up of 12 amino acids. Looked up from germline, CDR1 is LGHNA and CDR2 is YNFKEQ. The sample also formed part of further work on yellow fever vaccine responses in identical twins.

The origin of this receptor is a young woman in good health. Source material: memory (CD45RO+) T cells sorted from blood. The chain carries TRBV4-2 and TRBJ1-2; no clear D gene. In DNA, the CDR3 is TGTGCCAGCAGCCAAGAAAGGGTGGGCTACACCTTC. As protein: CASSQERVGYTF.